Below, 21 T cell receptor beta chains from the same sample are listed, as sequenced in a study of shared clonotypes between healthy human individuals. Naive CD8 cells, CD45RO-negative and positively selected for CCR7, excluded terminally differentiated effector memory CD45RA+ cells. Here immunoSEQ multiplex PCR was the method, and the copy in TCRdb shows in-frame clones only, minus some. The sample consists of millions of clones, roughly 95% of them appearing once. Sequenced material: naive CD8+ T cells sorted from blood. The receptors originated from a man aged 18 to 29 in good health.

This clone appeared once. The DNA of the CDR3 is TGTGCCAGCAGTTTAAGGGGGGATTTCCAGGAAAAACTGTTTTTT. It encodes CASSLRGDFQEKLFF. The rearrangement links TRBV28 to TRBJ1-4; perhaps TRBD1 as D (6 bases). This CDR3 is built from 15 residues. The V gene's germline CDR1 is MDHEN and CDR2 SYDVKM. The V gene lost 2 bases and the J gene lost 8 bases, with 15 bases spanning the gap.

The V and J genes are TRBV7-8 and TRBJ1-2; D unresolved. This CDR3 has 14 amino acids. The V end lost 1 base, the J end lost 5 bases, and 11 bases lay between the germline ends. CDR1 is SGHVS and CDR2 is FQNEAQ in the germline V gene. In DNA, the CDR3 is TGTGCCAGCAGCTTAGGGTTAGGGCAATATGGCTACACCTTC. Translation gives CASSLGLGQYGYTF.

The J gene is TRBJ2-4, the V gene TRBV6-6; D is ambiguous. V was clipped by 0 bases and J by 5 bases, with 5 bases between them. Germline assignment: CDR1 MNHNY and CDR2 SVGAGI (reference sequence). This CDR3 is 13 amino acids long. The CDR3 region is CASSYSEENIQYF. In DNA, the CDR3 is TGTGCCAGCAGTTACTCTGAAGAAAACATTCAGTACTTC.

The chain links TRBV27 to TRBJ2-7, with D possibly TRBD1 on 6 matching bases. Germline assignment: CDR1 MNHEY and CDR2 SMNVEV (reference sequence). The V end was cut by 2 bases, the J end by 2 bases, with 13 bases between. CDR3 length: 15 amino acids. CDR3 sequence (DNA): TGTGCCAGCAGTTTAATTACAGGGTCCCCCTACGAGCAGTACTTC. Protein sequence: CASSLITGSPYEQYF.

This sequence joins TRBV27 and TRBJ2-5; the D is unclear. Trimming removed 5 bases at V and 5 bases at J, with 18 bases between. Germline V gene sequence: CDR1 MNHEY, CDR2 SMNVEV (reference sequence). CDR3 length: 15 amino acids. This CDR3 is CASSPRNYRWETQYF. DNA of the CDR3: TGTGCCAGCAGTCCTAGAAATTATCGATGGGAGACCCAGTACTTC.

The V gene is TRBV11-2, the J gene TRBJ1-5; unclear D gene. Trimming cost V 5 bases and J 1 base, with 12 bases left between them. The CDR3 is 15 residues long. Germline V lookup: CDR1 SGHAT, CDR2 FQNNGV. The CDR3 loop is CASSRAHSSNQPQHF. The DNA of the CDR3 is TGTGCCAGCAGCCGGGCGCACTCCAGCAATCAGCCCCAGCATTTT.

The chain carries TRBV28 and TRBJ2-1, with 7 bases identical to TRBD2. Trimming cost V 2 bases and J 4 bases; bases outside gene matches: 8. The germline V gene has CDR1 MDHEN and CDR2 SYDVKM. The CDR3 runs to 16 residues. The CDR3 nucleotides read TGTGCCAGCAGTTTAGTTCTCCTAGCGGAATACAATGAGCAGTTCTTC. Protein product: CASSLVLLAEYNEQFF.

The chain links TRBV5-4 to TRBJ2-1; no definite D call. This CDR3 is built from 11 residues. The V end was cut by 4 bases, the J end by 3 bases, with 2 bases between. In germline, CDR1 is SGHNT, CDR2 YYREEE (reference sequence). The CDR3: CASSIYNEQFF. DNA of the CDR3: TGTGCCAGCAGCATCTACAATGAGCAGTTCTTC.

This chain links TRBV7-8 with TRBJ1-4; D gene unclear. The V end was cut by 6 bases, the J end by 0 bases, with 14 bases between. CDR1 and CDR2 (germline): SGHVS, FQNEAQ. The CDR3 has 16 amino acids. DNA for the CDR3: TGTGCCAGCAGTATCGAAGAGGGCGCAACTAATGAAAAACTGTTTTTT. Protein product: CASSIEEGATNEKLFF.

The V call is TRBV6-1, the J call TRBJ1-1; D remains unclear. The V end lost 4 bases, the J end lost 5 bases, and 14 bases lay between the germline ends. From germline, CDR1 is MNHNS and CDR2 SASEGT. CDR3 length: 14 residues. The CDR3, as DNA: TGTGCCAGCAGTGGTAAGACATTCCAGACTGAAGCTTTCTTT. Residues: CASSGKTFQTEAFF.

The chain recombines TRBV6-5 with TRBJ2-7; 7 nucleotides align to TRBD1. V dropped 4 bases and J dropped 3; count of bases not matched to a gene: 12. Germline loops: CDR1 MNHEY, CDR2 SVGAGI. CDR3 size: 16 residues. The chain's CDR3 is CASSFEGTAMYYEQYF. CDR3 DNA: TGTGCCAGCAGTTTCGAAGGGACAGCAATGTACTACGAGCAGTACTTC.

This rearrangement joins TRBV14 to TRBJ2-2; perhaps D is TRBD1 or TRBD2 (5 bases each). The V gene's germline CDR1 is SGHDN and CDR2 FVKESK. This CDR3 is 15 amino acids long. The V end lost 1 base, the J end lost 4 bases, and 10 bases lay between the germline ends. CDR3 sequence reads: CASSQVGGVTGELFF. CDR3 in DNA: TGTGCCAGCAGCCAAGTTGGGGGAGTCACCGGGGAGCTGTTTTTT.

This clone was counted once. The gene calls are TRBV5-6 and TRBJ1-6; a weak D match, TRBD1 (6 bases). V gave up 4 bases and J gave up 6 bases, with 20 bases separating them. This CDR3 contains 17 residues. From germline, CDR1 is SGHDT and CDR2 YYEEEE. The CDR3 here is CASSALITGPTNSPLHF. Here the CDR3 DNA reads TGTGCCAGCAGCGCATTAATAACAGGGCCCACTAATTCACCCCTCCACTTT. The whole variable domain, remainder taken from reference TRBV5-6 and TRBJ1-6, is DAGVTQSPTHLIKTRGQQVTLRCSPKSGHDTVSWYQQALGQGPQFIFQYYEEEERQRGNFPDRFSGHQFPNYSSELNVNALLLGDSALYLCASSALITGPTNSPLHFGNGTRLTVT.

The chain recombines TRBV28 with TRBJ1-1; perhaps TRBD1 as D (5 bases). Trimming removed 2 bases from V and 4 bases from J, with 11 bases in between. Germline CDR1 is MDHEN and CDR2 is SYDVKM. CDR3 length: 14 residues. CDR3 bases: TGTGCCAGCAGTTTAAGGGGTTTCGGCACTGAAGCTTTCTTT. Protein sequence: CASSLRGFGTEAFF.

The chain links TRBV6-5 to TRBJ2-5, with D possibly matching TRBD2 (5 bases). Germline values: CDR1 MNHEY, CDR2 SVGAGI. The CDR3 sequence is 14 residues long. Trimming stripped 4 bases from V and 4 bases from J, with 13 bases between. CDR3 amino acids: CASSSSHSGETQYF. CDR3 nucleotide sequence: TGTGCCAGCAGTTCCAGTCACAGCGGAGAGACCCAGTACTTC.

The chain uses TRBV6-5 and TRBJ2-7; D is tentatively TRBD1 or TRBD2 (6 bases each). The germline gives CDR1 MNHEY, CDR2 SVGAGI. CDR3 length equals 15 residues. V was shortened by 5 bases and J by 2 bases, with 16 bases between the two germline ends. In DNA, the CDR3 is TGTGCCAGCAGTCCGGGGGCCCCAGGCGCCTACGAGCAGTACTTC. Its translation: CASSPGAPGAYEQYF.

The chain has TRBV21-1 and TRBJ2-7; TRBD1, the table's D call, lacks a check against the DNA. TRBV21-1 counts as a pseudogene. This CDR3 spans 15 amino acids. CDR3: CASSKLGHLSGEQYF. CDR3 coding DNA: TGTGCCAGCAGCAAATTGGGGCACCTCTCCGGCGAGCAGTACTTC.

This clone occurred once. V usage is TRBV12-1 and J usage is TRBJ1-5; the table's D call, TRBD1, was not checked against the DNA. TRBV12-1 is given as a pseudogene. The CDR3 consists of 16 residues. The CDR3 protein is CASSLTVETGEQPQHF. The CDR3 coding sequence is TGTGCCAGCAGCCTGACGGTCGAGACAGGGGAACAGCCCCAGCATTTT.

The chain recombines TRBV6-1 with TRBJ2-7, with 10 bases fitting TRBD1. The germline V gene encodes CDR1 MNHNS and CDR2 SASEGT. The CDR3 consists of 12 residues. Trimming took 6 bases from V and 5 from J; bases not matched to a gene: 1. The DNA of the CDR3 is TGTGCCAGCAGGGGGACAGGGGACGAGCAGTACTTC. It codes for CASRGTGDEQYF.

The V gene is TRBV6-5, the J gene TRBJ1-2, with D tentatively TRBD1 (5 bases). The germline V and J ends were trimmed by 1 base and 2 bases, with 11 bases remaining between them. Germline V gene sequence: CDR1 MNHEY, CDR2 SVGAGI. The CDR3 is 15 residues long. CDR3 loop: CASSYLEGRNYGYTF. As DNA, the CDR3 is TGTGCCAGCAGTTACTTGGAGGGGAGGAACTATGGCTACACCTTC.

J is TRBJ1-1 and V is TRBV10-3, with no clear D. Per germline, CDR1 ENHRY and CDR2 SYGVKD. The CDR3 is made up of 12 amino acids. V lost 7 bases to trimming and J lost 1 base, with 7 bases between them. Here the CDR3 reads CAIKVGNTEAFF. As DNA, the CDR3 is TGTGCCATCAAGGTGGGGAACACTGAAGCTTTCTTT.